The present entry profiles one TCR beta chain with its context. As yet, its antigen is unknown. Documented treatment: 19 received Ad26.COV2.S at low or high dose, single or two shots; several received placebo; per-sample allocation not given. The study sampled participants on day 63 after the first vaccine or placebo injection. The entry originates in a study of Ad26.COV2.S vaccination and SARS-CoV-2 variants. CDR3 length: 16 amino acids. V lost 1 base and J 2 bases, leaving 15 bases between the germline ends. CDR1 is SGHAT and CDR2 is FQDESV in the germline V gene (reference sequence). Measured with immunoSEQ multiplex PCR; TCRdb has only the in-frame clones, and not every one. The sample includes some 400,000 clones, about 89% of them seen just once. General observations from the study: Comparability of non-spike TCR breadth was observed across vaccine and placebo recipients.

The chain combines TRBV11-1 with TRBJ2-7, with a weak D call TRBD2 (5 bases). This specimen was peripheral blood, taken in a trial of Ad26.COV2.S vaccine versus placebo. The TCR sequence derives from a person aged 18-60 years who received the Ad26.COV2.S COVID-19 vaccine or a placebo. CDR3 sequence: CASSLVFGEKPYEQYF. The DNA for the CDR3 is TGTGCCAGCAGCTTAGTTTTCGGGGAAAAACCCTACGAGCAGTACTTC. Together with reference TRBV11-1 and TRBJ2-7, the CDR3 gives the full variable domain: EAEVAQSPRYKITEKSQAVAFWCDPISGHATLYWYRQILGQGPELLVQFQDESVVDDSQLPKDRFSAERLKGVDSTLKIQPAELGDSAMYLCASSLVFGEKPYEQYFGPGTRLTVT.